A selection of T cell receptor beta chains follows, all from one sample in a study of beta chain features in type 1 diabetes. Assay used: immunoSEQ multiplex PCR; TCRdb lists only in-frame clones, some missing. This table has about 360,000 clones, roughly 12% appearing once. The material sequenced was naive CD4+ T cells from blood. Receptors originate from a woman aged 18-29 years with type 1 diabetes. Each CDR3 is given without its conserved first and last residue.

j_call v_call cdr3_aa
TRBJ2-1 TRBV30 AWRSGTSVNEQF
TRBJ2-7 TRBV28 ATIPQDRAVSEQY
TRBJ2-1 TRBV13 ASSIRASGSWNEQF
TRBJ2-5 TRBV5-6 ASSPTGLLGKTQY
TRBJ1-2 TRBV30 AWSEMWQHTGGYT
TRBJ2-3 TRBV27 ASSSTTGLAGVTDTQY
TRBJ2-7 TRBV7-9 ASSLPLLERNEQY
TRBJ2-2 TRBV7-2 ASSLHSGGAAGELF
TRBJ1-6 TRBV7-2 ASSLAGTGNNSPLH
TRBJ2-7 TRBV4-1 ASSQLGLAGPARQY
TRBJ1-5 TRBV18 ASSQAGGLKQPQH
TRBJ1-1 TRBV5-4 ASSLGLMNTEAF
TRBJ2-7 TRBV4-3 ASSQGELREQY
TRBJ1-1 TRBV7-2 ASSWSSGLDTEAF
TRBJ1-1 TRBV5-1 ASSPTGNTEAF
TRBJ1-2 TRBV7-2 ASSLAANYGYT
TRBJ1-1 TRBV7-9 ASSFTGTGNTEAF
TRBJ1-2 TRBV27 ASSLIGTGASGYT
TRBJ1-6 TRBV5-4 ASSTGQSNSPLH
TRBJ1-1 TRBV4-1 ASSQQWGQGFTEAF
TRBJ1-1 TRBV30 AWKRNGEAF
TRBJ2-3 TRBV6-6 ASSPGQSTDTQY
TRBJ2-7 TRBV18 ASSQGQDSYEQY
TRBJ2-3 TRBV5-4 ASSLAGGDTQY
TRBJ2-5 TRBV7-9 ASSSGTSGSKETQY
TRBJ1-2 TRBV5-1 ASSLSTGGWSYGYT
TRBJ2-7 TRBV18 ASSPGQSDHEQY
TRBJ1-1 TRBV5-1 ASSPNTGTTEAF
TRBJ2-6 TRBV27 ASSLTGQGVSGANVLT
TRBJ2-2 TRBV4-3 ASSRTELGGELF
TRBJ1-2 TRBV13 ASSFGRTGNGYT
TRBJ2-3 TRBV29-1 SVEASGGADTQY
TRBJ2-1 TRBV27 ASSSGLARTGNEQF
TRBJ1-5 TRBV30 AWSRGNQPQH
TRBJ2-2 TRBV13 ASSLVPGANTGELF
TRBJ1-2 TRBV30 AWSGPLAGYGYT
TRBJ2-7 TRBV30 AWNRGAYEQY
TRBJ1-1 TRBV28 ATRTEPHGEAF
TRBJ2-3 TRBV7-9 ASSPVRFVGTDTQY
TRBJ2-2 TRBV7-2 ASSARSDTGELF